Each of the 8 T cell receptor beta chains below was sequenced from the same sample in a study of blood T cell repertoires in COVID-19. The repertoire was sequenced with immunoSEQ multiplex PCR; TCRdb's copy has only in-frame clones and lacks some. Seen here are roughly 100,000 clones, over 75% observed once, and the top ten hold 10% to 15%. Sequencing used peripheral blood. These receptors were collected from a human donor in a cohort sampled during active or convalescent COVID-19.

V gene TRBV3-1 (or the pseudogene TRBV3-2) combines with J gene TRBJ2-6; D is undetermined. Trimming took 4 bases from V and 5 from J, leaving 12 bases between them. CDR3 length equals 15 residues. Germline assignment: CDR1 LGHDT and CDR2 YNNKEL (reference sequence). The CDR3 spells CASSPGGKRANVLTF. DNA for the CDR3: TGTGCCAGCAGCCCCGGTGGTAAGAGGGCCAACGTCCTGACTTTC.

The CDR3 DNA sequence: TGTGCCACCAGTGAACAAGGGACAGGGGCAGATACGCAGTATTTT. The encoded protein is CATSEQGTGADTQYF. This chain links TRBV24-1 with TRBJ2-3; 10 positions match TRBD1. Trimming cost V 4 bases and J 4 bases; bases outside gene matches: 4. The length of the CDR3 is 15 residues. Germline V gene data show CDR1 as KGHDR and CDR2 as SFDVKD.

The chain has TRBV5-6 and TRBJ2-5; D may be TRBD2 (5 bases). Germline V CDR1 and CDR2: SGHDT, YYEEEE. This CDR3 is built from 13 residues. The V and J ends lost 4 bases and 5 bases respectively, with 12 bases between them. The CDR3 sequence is CASSRDRGETQYF. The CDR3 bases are TGTGCCAGCAGCAGGGATCGCGGGGAGACCCAGTACTTC.

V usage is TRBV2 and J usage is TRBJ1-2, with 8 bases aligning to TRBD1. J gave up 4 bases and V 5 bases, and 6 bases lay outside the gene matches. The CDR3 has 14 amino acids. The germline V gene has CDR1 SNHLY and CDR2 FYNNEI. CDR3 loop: CASSPGTGSYGYTF. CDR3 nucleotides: TGTGCCAGCAGTCCCGGGACAGGATCCTATGGCTACACCTTC.

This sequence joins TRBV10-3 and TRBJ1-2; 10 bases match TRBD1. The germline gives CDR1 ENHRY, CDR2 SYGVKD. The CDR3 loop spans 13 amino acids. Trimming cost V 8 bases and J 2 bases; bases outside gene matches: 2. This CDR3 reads CAIRQGANYGYTF. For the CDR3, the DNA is TGTGCCATCCGACAGGGGGCGAACTATGGCTACACCTTC.

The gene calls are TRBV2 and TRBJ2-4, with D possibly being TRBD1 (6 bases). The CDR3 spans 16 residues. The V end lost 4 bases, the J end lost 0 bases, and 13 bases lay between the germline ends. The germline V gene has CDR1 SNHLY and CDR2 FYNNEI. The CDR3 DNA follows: TGTGCCAGCAGTGGACAGGTACAACTAGCCAAAAACATTCAGTACTTC. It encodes CASSGQVQLAKNIQYF. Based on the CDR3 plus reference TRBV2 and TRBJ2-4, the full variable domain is EPEVTQTPSHQVTQMGQEVILRCVPISNHLYFYWYRQILGQKVEFLVSFYNNEISEKSEIFDDQFSVERPDGSNFTLKIRSTKLEDSAMYFCASSGQVQLAKNIQYFGAGTRLSVL.

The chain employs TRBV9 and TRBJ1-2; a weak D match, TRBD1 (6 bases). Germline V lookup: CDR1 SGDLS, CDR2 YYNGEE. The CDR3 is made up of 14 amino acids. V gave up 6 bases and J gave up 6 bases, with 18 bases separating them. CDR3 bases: TGTGCCAGCACGGACCAAGGGGCAGGGGATGGCTACACCTTC. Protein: CASTDQGAGDGYTF.

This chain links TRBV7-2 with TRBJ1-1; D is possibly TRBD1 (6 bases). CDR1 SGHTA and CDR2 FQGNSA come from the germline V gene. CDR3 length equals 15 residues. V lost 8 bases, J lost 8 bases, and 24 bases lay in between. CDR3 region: CASGTLGSTGLEAFF. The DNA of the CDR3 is TGTGCCAGCGGAACTCTGGGCAGCACAGGGCTAGAAGCTTTCTTT.